These 32 T cell receptor beta chains share one sample of origin, sequenced in a study of cytomegalovirus exposure and HLA in healthy donors. PCR used 60 Vbeta primers and 13 Jbeta primers. Libraries were prepared by immunoSEQ multiplex PCR; TCRdb keeps only in-frame clonotypes and omits some of them. The table includes some 120,000 clones, approximately 80% detected once. The sequenced material came from PBMCs. The source is a middle-aged man in good health and CMV-seropositive.

J is TRBJ2-1 and V is TRBV2; a weak D match, TRBD2 (5 bases). Germline CDR1 and CDR2: SNHLY and FYNNEI. The V and J ends lost 8 bases and 4 bases respectively, with 15 bases between them. This CDR3 comprises 14 residues. CDR3 sequence: CASCRGWAYNEQFF. In DNA, the CDR3 is TGTGCCAGCTGTCGGGGTTGGGCATACAATGAGCAGTTCTTC.

This clone occurred once. The chain has TRBV28 and TRBJ2-7; no clear D. CDR1 and CDR2 from the germline V gene are MDHEN and SYDVKM. This CDR3 is 14 amino acids long. Trimming took 3 bases from V and 0 from J, leaving 9 bases between them. In nucleotides, the CDR3 is TGTGCCAGCAGTTTCATCGACAACTCCTACGAGCAGTACTTC. This encodes CASSFIDNSYEQYF.

This clone was seen only once. This chain joins TRBV30 and TRBJ2-5; 11 bases agree with TRBD2. This CDR3 has 17 residues. CDR1 is GTSNPN and CDR2 is SVGIG in the germline V gene (reference sequence). Germline trimming cut 4 bases from V and 0 bases from J; bases unmatched to any gene: 10. CDR3 sequence: CAWTPPGLAEYQETQYF. CDR3 coding DNA: TGTGCCTGGACACCTCCGGGACTAGCGGAGTACCAAGAGACCCAGTACTTC.

The chain uses TRBV7-9 and TRBJ2-5; TRBD1 matches 9 bases. The CDR3 length is 14 residues. The germline V gene has CDR1 SEHNR and CDR2 FQNEAQ (reference sequence). The V segment lost 5 bases and the J segment 4 bases; nucleotides outside the gene matches: 5. CDR3 bases: TGTGCCAGCAGCACCGGGACAGGGCGAGAGACCCAGTACTTC. Encoded protein: CASSTGTGRETQYF.

The chain has TRBV28 and TRBJ2-5; 10 positions agree with TRBD1. V shed 7 bases and J 4 bases; nucleotides not matched to a gene: 9. The CDR3 consists of 15 residues. Germline CDR1 and CDR2: MDHEN and SYDVKM. Here the CDR3 DNA reads TGTGCCAGCACTCTCGACAGGGGGCGCGCAGAGACCCAGTACTTC. It translates to CASTLDRGRAETQYF.

The chain recombines TRBV19 with TRBJ2-6, with a possible D match to TRBD1 (6 bases). Trimming took 5 bases from V and 5 from J, leaving 7 bases between them. The CDR3 consists of 13 residues. Germline V lookup: CDR1 LNHDA, CDR2 SQIVND (reference sequence). CDR3 protein: CASSWDRANVLTF. The CDR3 region has the DNA TGTGCCAGTAGTTGGGACAGGGCCAACGTCCTGACTTTC.

CDR3 nucleotides: TGTGCCAGCAGCTTAGCGACAGACAGGGGAAGGGGTGGCTACACCTTC. As protein: CASSLATDRGRGGYTF. J is TRBJ1-2 and V is TRBV7-9, with 8 bases identical to TRBD1. The CDR3 sequence is 16 residues long. After removal of 0 bases from V and 7 bases from J, the junction contained 10 bases not matched to a gene. Germline CDR1 and CDR2: SEHNR and FQNEAQ (reference sequence).

V gene TRBV5-4 combines with J gene TRBJ1-2; TRBD1 matches 7 bases. Germline V gene sequence: CDR1 SGHNT, CDR2 YYREEE (reference sequence). V lost 4 bases, J lost 1 base, and 10 bases stayed unmatched. This CDR3 contains 16 residues. The CDR3 DNA sequence: TGTGCCAGCAGCCCCCTGACAGGGCAACTTAACTATGGCTACACCTTC. Translation: CASSPLTGQLNYGYTF.

V and J are TRBV27 and TRBJ1-1; a weak D match, TRBD1 (5 bases). This CDR3 has 13 residues. Trimming took off 2 bases at V and 1 base at J, with 5 bases between the two ends. Germline V lookup: CDR1 MNHEY, CDR2 SMNVEV (reference sequence). CDR3 bases: TGTGCCAGCAGTTTACAGGGGAACACTGAAGCTTTCTTT. Residues: CASSLQGNTEAFF.

The rearrangement uses TRBV5-5 and TRBJ1-5; D is possibly TRBD1 (5 bases). The V gene lost 0 bases and the J gene lost 8 bases, with 6 bases spanning the gap. CDR1 is SGHKS and CDR2 is YYEKEE in the germline V gene (reference sequence). The CDR3 runs to 12 residues. The CDR3 loop is CASSLVGEPQHF. The CDR3 DNA sequence: TGTGCCAGCAGCTTGGTAGGGGAGCCCCAGCATTTT. Together with reference TRBV5-5 and TRBJ1-5, the CDR3 gives the full variable domain: DAGVTQSPTHLIKTRGQQVTLRCSPISGHKSVSWYQQVLGQGPQFIFQYYEKEERGRGNFPDRFSARQFPNYSSELNVNALLLGDSALYLCASSLVGEPQHFGDGTRLSIL.

The V and J genes are TRBV4-3 and TRBJ1-2; a possible D gene is TRBD1 (5 bases). The V end lost 4 bases, the J end lost 4 bases, and 10 bases lay between the germline ends. Germline V gives CDR1 LGHNA, CDR2 YSLEER. This CDR3 has 13 amino acids. The CDR3 region has the DNA TGCGCCAGCAGCCCAGGGTTGGGCTATGGCTACACCTTC. It yields the protein CASSPGLGYGYTF.

This clone was seen more than once but under ten times. The chain recombines TRBV18 with TRBJ2-1, with 14 bases fitting TRBD2. Trimming cost V 4 bases and J 5 bases; bases outside gene matches: 4. The CDR3 length is 16 residues. Germline V gene data show CDR1 as KGHSH and CDR2 as LQKENI. The CDR3 sequence: CASSLRLAGGNNEQFF. The CDR3 DNA reads as TGTGCCAGCTCACTACGACTAGCGGGGGGGAACAATGAGCAGTTCTTC.

The V gene is TRBV5-8, the J gene TRBJ1-2; 7 nucleotides align to TRBD1. Germline values: CDR1 SGHTS, CDR2 YDEGEE. CDR3 length: 14 residues. The V gene end was trimmed by 3 bases and the J gene end by 6 bases; junction bases not matched to a gene: 8. DNA of the CDR3: TGTGCCAGCAGCTCCCGGGACAGCTGGAATGGCTACACCTTC. Its translation is CASSSRDSWNGYTF.

The CDR3 protein is CASSPSAVNTGELFF. The CDR3 nucleotides are TGCGCCAGCAGCCCCTCGGCGGTGAACACCGGGGAGCTGTTTTTT. The genes are TRBV5-1 and TRBJ2-2; no definite D call. V was cut by 4 bases and J by 1 base, with 11 bases left in between. Germline CDR1 SGHRS, CDR2 YFSETQ. The CDR3 spans 15 residues.

This chain connects TRBV29-1 to TRBJ2-7; a weak D match, TRBD1 (5 bases). V lost 5 bases and J 4 bases, leaving 15 bases between the germline ends. The germline V gene encodes CDR1 SQVTM and CDR2 ANQGSEA. The CDR3 is 13 amino acids. CDR3 nucleotides: TGCAGCGTTCAGTTTGACAGTCAATACGAGCAGTACTTC. It is translated as CSVQFDSQYEQYF.

The chain uses TRBV4-3 and TRBJ2-5; weak D call: TRBD2 (5 bases). The CDR3 runs 16 residues. Germline CDR1 reads LGHNA; CDR2 reads YSLEER. The ends were cut back, 5 bases at V and 0 bases at J, with 16 bases in the middle. In nucleotides, the CDR3 is TGCGCCAGCAGCTTGAGTAGCGAGTCGTACCAAGAGACCCAGTACTTC. Translation: CASSLSSESYQETQYF.

This chain connects TRBV2 to TRBJ2-5; no firm D call. This CDR3 has 14 amino acids. V was trimmed by 2 bases and J by 0 bases, leaving 7 bases between them. From germline, CDR1 is SNHLY and CDR2 FYNNEI. CDR3 region: CASSEQRYQETQYF. The CDR3, as DNA: TGTGCCAGCAGTGAACAGAGGTACCAAGAGACCCAGTACTTC.

In nucleotides, the CDR3 is TGTGCCAGCAGCTTAACAGTTCACAGGGAGTACGAGCAGTACTTC. Translated: CASSLTVHREYEQYF. This sequence joins TRBV7-9 and TRBJ2-7, with D maybe TRBD1 (6 bases). V was pared by 2 bases and J by 4 bases, with 15 bases between. From germline, CDR1 is SEHNR and CDR2 FQNEAQ (reference sequence). The CDR3 is 15 residues long.

A few counts support this clone. J is TRBJ2-2 and V is TRBV5-6; 7 bases are shared with TRBD2. From germline, CDR1 is SGHDT and CDR2 YYEEEE. V shed 4 bases, J shed 6 bases, and the junction held 6 bases outside the gene matches. CDR3 length equals 14 residues. The chain's CDR3 is CASSPWGGSGELFF. The CDR3 nucleotides are TGTGCCAGCAGCCCTTGGGGAGGGTCCGGGGAGCTGTTTTTT.

This chain joins TRBV10-3 and TRBJ1-4; D gene uncertain. Germline CDR1 and CDR2: ENHRY and SYGVKD. V dropped 0 bases and J dropped 1 base, with 6 bases sitting between them. This CDR3 is built from 15 residues. CDR3 sequence (DNA): TGTGCCATCAGTGAGTCTCCGGGAACTAATGAAAAACTGTTTTTT. This gives the protein CAISESPGTNEKLFF.

Regarding this clone: The same CDR3 arises from other DNA sequences in this sample as well. The J gene is TRBJ2-1, the V gene TRBV5-1; TRBD1 might be the D (5 bases). The CDR3 has 15 residues. Germline V gene lookup returns CDR1 SGHRS and CDR2 YFSETQ. V lost 3 bases and J 1 base, leaving 11 bases between the germline ends. The CDR3 sequence is CASSSYDRSYNEQFF. The CDR3, as DNA: TGCGCCAGCAGCTCGTATGACAGATCCTACAATGAGCAGTTCTTC.

This rearrangement joins TRBV27 to TRBJ2-7, with a weak D call TRBD1 (6 bases). Germline CDR1 is MNHEY and CDR2 is SMNVEV (reference sequence). The CDR3 has 16 amino acids. The V end was cut by 5 bases, the J end by 0 bases, with 17 bases between. CDR3 residues: CASSEKQGTSSYEQYF. CDR3 nucleotides: TGTGCCAGCAGTGAAAAACAGGGCACGAGCTCCTACGAGCAGTACTTC.

This clone was seen a few times. The CDR3 region has the DNA TGCGCCAGCAGCCAACAGGGGCCCGAAGCTTTCTTT. Translation: CASSQQGPEAFF. This chain links TRBV5-1 with TRBJ1-1; 7 bases are a match to TRBD1. Germline-derived CDR1 and CDR2 are SGHRS and YFSETQ. V shed 4 bases, J shed 8 bases, and the junction held 5 bases outside the gene matches. The CDR3 contains 12 residues.

This clone has just a few counts. The chain links TRBV18 to TRBJ2-3, with 9 bases matching TRBD2. Germline V gene lookup returns CDR1 KGHSH and CDR2 LQKENI. V trimming: 0 bases; J trimming: 5 bases; junction bases outside the gene matches: 6. The CDR3 has 16 residues. CDR3 in amino acids: CASSPPAGGVGDTQYF. In DNA form, the CDR3 reads TGTGCCAGCTCACCACCAGCGGGGGGCGTAGGAGATACGCAGTATTTT.

This chain connects TRBV18 to TRBJ1-2; D might be TRBD1 (5 bases). The CDR3 is 15 amino acids. The V gene's germline CDR1 is KGHSH and CDR2 LQKENI. Trimming took off 2 bases at V and 0 bases at J, with 10 bases between the two ends. The CDR3 protein is CASSPRQNSNYGYTF. In DNA, the CDR3 is TGTGCCAGCTCACCAAGACAGAACTCTAACTATGGCTACACCTTC.

The V gene is TRBV5-4, the J gene TRBJ2-1, with 12 positions matching TRBD2. The V segment lost 4 bases and the J segment 8 bases; nucleotides outside the gene matches: 10. Germline lookup yields CDR1 SGHNT and CDR2 YYREEE (reference sequence). The CDR3 length is 16 residues. The CDR3 DNA reads as TGTGCCAGCAGCCCTCCCCAACTAGCGGGGGGTCATGAGCAGTTCTTC. It translates to CASSPPQLAGGHEQFF. Based on the CDR3 plus reference TRBV5-4 and TRBJ2-1, the full variable domain is ETGVTQSPTHLIKTRGQQVTLRCSSQSGHNTVSWYQQALGQGPQFIFQYYREEENGRGNFPPRFSGLQFPNYSSELNVNALELDDSALYLCASSPPQLAGGHEQFFGPGTRLTVL.

V gene TRBV6-1 combines with J gene TRBJ1-5; a possible D gene is TRBD1 (6 bases). Trimming took off 8 bases at V and 4 bases at J, with 15 bases between the two ends. This CDR3 spans 14 amino acids. Germline CDR1 and CDR2: MNHNS and SASEGT. The CDR3 coding sequence is TGTGCCAGCGCACTCACAGGGCCAAATCAGCCCCAGCATTTT. Its translation: CASALTGPNQPQHF.

V and J are TRBV9 and TRBJ1-1; unclear D gene. V was clipped by 4 bases and J by 4 bases, with 14 bases between them. The CDR3 spans 14 residues. The germline CDR1 and CDR2 sequences are SGDLS and YYNGEE. CDR3 nucleotide sequence: TGTGCCAGCAGCCATGGGGAGGCGGTCACTGAAGCTTTCTTT. Its protein is CASSHGEAVTEAFF.

J is TRBJ1-1 and V is TRBV5-4; D not resolved. Germline loops: CDR1 SGHNT, CDR2 YYREEE (reference sequence). The CDR3 contains 13 residues. Trimming cost V 3 bases and J 2 bases, with 8 bases left between them. CDR3 protein: CASSSPVNTEAFF. The CDR3 DNA reads as TGTGCCAGCAGCTCCCCGGTAAACACTGAAGCTTTCTTT.

This clone was counted a few times. The chain uses TRBV6-6 and TRBJ1-5; 10 nucleotides match TRBD1. CDR1 is MNHNY and CDR2 is SVGAGI in the germline V gene (reference sequence). V shed 7 bases and J 7 bases; nucleotides not matched to a gene: 10. The CDR3 length is 15 residues. The CDR3 sequence: CASTKGQGNDQPQHF. Written as DNA, the CDR3 is TGTGCCAGCACAAAGGGACAGGGGAATGACCAGCCCCAGCATTTT.

J is TRBJ1-3 and V is TRBV27; D gene unclear. Germline V gives CDR1 MNHEY, CDR2 SMNVEV (reference sequence). The germline V and J ends were trimmed by 6 bases and 3 bases, with 12 bases remaining between them. CDR3 length: 14 amino acids. CDR3 sequence (DNA): TGTGCCAGCAGGGCGCGGGGAATTGGAAACACCATATATTTT. Protein: CASRARGIGNTIYF.

The J gene is TRBJ2-1, the V gene TRBV19; 10 bases are a match to TRBD2. Germline V gives CDR1 LNHDA, CDR2 SQIVND (reference sequence). This CDR3 has 16 residues. Losses at the gene ends were 7 bases for V and 2 bases for J; bases not matched to a gene: 8. This CDR3 reads CASTSSGGLPYNEQFF. CDR3 coding DNA: TGTGCCAGTACTTCTAGCGGGGGCCTTCCCTACAATGAGCAGTTCTTC. Looking up the rest from reference TRBV19 and TRBJ2-1 gives the full variable domain: DGGITQSPKYLFRKEGQNVTLSCEQNLNHDAMYWYRQDPGQGLRLIYYSQIVNDFQKGDIAEGYSVSREKKESFPLTVTSAQKNPTAFYLCASTSSGGLPYNEQFFGPGTRLTVL.